The clone carrying this TCR beta chain was detected once. Its antigen is as yet unknown. This specimen comes from a study of T cell responses to AZD1222 COVID-19 vaccine. Study-wide findings and caveats: Most donors were white British and more were female, and clonal diversity was possibly underestimated. Regions 160-218 and 743-854 held dominance among vaccine-associated CD4 TCRs, which spanned spike. It was only after the peak T cell response that any repertoires were sampled.

This table comes from immunoSEQ multiplex PCR, and its TCRdb copy is limited to in-frame clones, with some not included. The table records 110,000 to 150,000 clones, approximately 90% of them present only once. This clonotype was sampled from an adult in good health. Sequencing was performed on peripheral blood, taken on day 0 of AZD1222 vaccination.

CDR3 loop: CASSFTTLEAFF. In nucleotides, the CDR3 is TGTGCCAGCAGTTTTACAACCCTTGAAGCTTTCTTT. The genes are TRBV28 and TRBJ1-1; D gene ambiguous. This CDR3 has 12 amino acids. CDR1 is MDHEN, CDR2 SYDVKM, per germline. The V gene lost 3 bases and the J gene lost 7 bases, with 9 bases spanning the gap.